This T cell receptor (beta chain) was identified in a study of blood T cell repertoires in COVID-19. The CDR3 contains 17 residues. The ends were cut back, 5 bases at V and 2 bases at J, with 18 bases in the middle. Germline assignment: CDR1 SGHDN and CDR2 FVKESK. In the authors' workflow: From reference gene primer amplification, estimates of nucleated cell counts were derived. Measured with immunoSEQ multiplex PCR; TCRdb has only the in-frame clones, and not every one. V and J calls and clone size are copied from that table; D and trimming were computed from the DNA. The top ten hold approximately 2.5% of the sample, which has some 400,000 clones, about 87% seen once.

The V and J genes are TRBV14 and TRBJ2-2; TRBD1 might be the D (6 bases). The sequence came from a woman aged 55-69 years with COVID-19, enrolled during active disease. Sequenced sample: peripheral blood. The CDR3 DNA follows: TGTGCCAGCAGCAAGCCTTCCGGGACACTTAACACCGGGGAGCTGTTTTTT. This translates into CASSKPSGTLNTGELFF.